These T cell receptor beta chains were read from a single sample in a study of lymphopenia after photon versus proton radiotherapy. The data were produced by immunoSEQ multiplex PCR, yet TCRdb's version contains in-frame clones alone and is incomplete. The top ten hold about 14% of the sample, which has under 35,000 clones, roughly 84% seen once. The sample consisted of peripheral blood, taken from a patient treated with proton-based radiotherapy. Every receptor here comes from a woman between 65 and 79 years old with pancreatic cancer. Each CDR3 is given with its conserved first and last residue. The order of the fields is J gene, clone size, V gene, D gene, CDR3 DNA, CDR3 protein. A D gene is named only where the DNA matches it firmly. Clone size is given for some rows only: seen once, a few or many times, or a class if the clone is expanded.

J gene: TRBJ2-5; clone size: .; V gene: TRBV5-1; D gene: TRBD2; CDR3 DNA: TGCGCCAGCAGCTTGGGGGCGGGAGGGCGTGAGACCCAGTACTTC; CDR3 protein: CASSLGAGGRETQYF
J gene: TRBJ1-1; clone size: .; V gene: TRBV28; D gene: .; CDR3 DNA: TGTGCCAGCAGCCTCACCGGGGGGGCGCAGGACACTGAAGCTTTCTTT; CDR3 protein: CASSLTGGAQDTEAFF
J gene: TRBJ2-3; clone size: once; V gene: TRBV4-1; D gene: .; CDR3 DNA: TGCGCCAGCAGCCAAGAGAATACAGATACGCAGTATTTT; CDR3 protein: CASSQENTDTQYF
J gene: TRBJ2-2; clone size: .; V gene: TRBV11-3; D gene: TRBD1; CDR3 DNA: TGTGCCAGCAGCGTGACAGGGAGCACCGGGGAGCTGTTTTTT; CDR3 protein: CASSVTGSTGELFF
J gene: TRBJ2-3; clone size: .; V gene: TRBV6-4; D gene: .; CDR3 DNA: TGTGCCAGCAGTGCATCACCCGGGACACAAGCGTATTTT; CDR3 protein: CASSASPGTQAYF
J gene: TRBJ1-2; clone size: .; V gene: TRBV9; D gene: TRBD1; CDR3 DNA: TGTGCCAGCAGCGTATCCGGACAGGGGGCATCTTATGGCTACACCTTC; CDR3 protein: CASSVSGQGASYGYTF
J gene: TRBJ2-6; clone size: .; V gene: TRBV2; D gene: .; CDR3 DNA: TGTGCCAGCACTTCCGGGGCCAACGTCCTGACTTTC; CDR3 protein: CASTSGANVLTF
J gene: TRBJ2-5; clone size: few; V gene: TRBV7-2; D gene: TRBD2; CDR3 DNA: TGTGCCAGCAGCTTACAGACTAGCTTATCCAAAGAGACCCAGTACTTC; CDR3 protein: CASSLQTSLSKETQYF
J gene: TRBJ2-7; clone size: .; V gene: TRBV27; D gene: TRBD1; CDR3 DNA: TGTGCCAGCAGTTTAGGGGACAGGGGGCCATACGAGCAGTACTTC; CDR3 protein: CASSLGDRGPYEQYF
J gene: TRBJ1-1; clone size: once; V gene: TRBV19; D gene: TRBD1; CDR3 DNA: TGTGCCAGTAGTTCGGACAGGGCCAACACTGAAGCTTTCTTT; CDR3 protein: CASSSDRANTEAFF
J gene: TRBJ2-2; clone size: .; V gene: TRBV4-3; D gene: .; CDR3 DNA: TGCGCCAGCAGCCAAGACGGGACGCTAAACACCGGGGAGCTGTTTTTT; CDR3 protein: CASSQDGTLNTGELFF
J gene: TRBJ2-7; clone size: .; V gene: TRBV6-1; D gene: .; CDR3 DNA: TGTGCCAGCAGTCGAGGCGCCCAAGGGAACGAGCAGTACTTC; CDR3 protein: CASSRGAQGNEQYF
J gene: TRBJ2-7; clone size: few; V gene: TRBV6-5; D gene: TRBD1; CDR3 DNA: TGTGCCAGCAGTCTCTCACAGGGGGCTTCGTACGAGCAGTACTTC; CDR3 protein: CASSLSQGASYEQYF
J gene: TRBJ1-5; clone size: .; V gene: TRBV5-5; D gene: .; CDR3 DNA: TGTGCCAGCAGCTTGGGAAGCACCCGCGGCCAGCCCCAGCATTTT; CDR3 protein: CASSLGSTRGQPQHF
J gene: TRBJ2-7; clone size: once; V gene: TRBV28; D gene: .; CDR3 DNA: TGTGCCAGCAATAGGGGGAGATCCCCGCTCTCCTACGAGCAGTACTTC; CDR3 protein: CASNRGRSPLSYEQYF